This TCR beta chain was documented in a study of spatial heterogeneity in lung cancer. Across the whole study: Samples were donated by 72 untreated early-stage non-small cell lung cancer patients. Alpha-chain detections were consistently fewer than beta-chain detections among the sequences.

TCRdb itself ran the 5' RACE reads through MiXCR, one entry per CDR3 protein. This table holds over 45,000 distinct CDR3 sequences, about 11% found once. The CDR3 has 14 amino acids. By sample share, this clonotype is medium-sized. Compared with germline, one end of the junction differs, possibly owing to a read error. As for time point: blood at routine non-recurrence follow-up after resection. Whole RNA obtained from tumor, nontumor lung or frozen PBMC underwent sequencing without sorting. The chain employs TRBV12-3 or TRBV12-4 and TRBJ2-7, with D possibly being TRBD1 (6 bases). The source of this sequence is a male donor with early-stage non-small cell lung cancer. The source material was PBMCs, sampled at follow-up. The CDR3 spells CASSLGGPGDEQYF. The CDR3 DNA follows: TGTGCCAGCAGCTTAGGGGGACCCGGCGACGAGCAGTACTTC.